Listed below are T cell receptor beta chains from one sample, sequenced in a study of monozygotic twins with inflammatory bowel disease. TCRdb re-called the 5' RACE reads; every CDR3 protein appears as one record, without DNA. The table lists nearly 450,000 distinct CDR3 sequences. The sequencing input was blood. The receptors come from a human donor with ulcerative colitis or Crohn's disease, or a healthy co-twin of an affected twin (not recorded which). Both conserved end residues are part of each CDR3. The order of the fields is V gene, J gene, CDR3 protein.

TRBV29-1,TRBJ1-1,CSVVRQGMGEAFF
TRBV10-3,TRBJ2-1,CAIRPSGASSYNEQFF
TRBV29-1,TRBJ2-2,CSVNGPGPIGELFF
TRBV29-1,TRBJ2-3,CSSRGGADTQYF
TRBV28,TRBJ1-5,CASSVGGQPQHF
TRBV10-3,TRBJ2-7,CAITGGGGPYEQYF
TRBV29-1,TRBJ1-4,CSASRTDNEKLFF
TRBV12-3/TRBV12-4,TRBJ1-2,CASCPTLVFNYGYTF
TRBV9,TRBJ1-5,CASSVGNEQPQHF
TRBV7-6,TRBJ1-5,CASSAQSNQPQHF
TRBV6-1,TRBJ2-7,CASTAALARGEQYF
TRBV21-1,TRBJ1-1,CASSSHPGGGRTEAFF
TRBV20-1,TRBJ2-7,CSASAALAGAGEQYF
TRBV12-3/TRBV12-4,TRBJ2-1,CASRNRDEQFF
TRBV5-1,TRBJ2-7,CASSLESGSGTYEQYF
TRBV7-3,TRBJ2-1,CASSLWTGKGYNEQFF
TRBV6-1,TRBJ1-3,CASIRTGGDPYGNTIYF
TRBV19,TRBJ2-1,CASSFPPGQISYNEQFF
TRBV11-1,TRBJ1-1,CASSAGVWGQNTEAFF
TRBV20-1,TRBJ2-1,CSARDSTSPHNEQFF
TRBV7-3,TRBJ2-3,CASSRGTVSTDTQYF
TRBV7-2,TRBJ2-1,CASSGGQSYNEQFF
TRBV9,TRBJ1-2,CASSDTTRPGYGYTF
TRBV18,TRBJ1-4,CASSRDLTDEKLFF
TRBV20-1,TRBJ2-1,CSAPIRLAGGVTNEQFF
TRBV6-2/TRBV6-3,TRBJ1-5,CASQDRDFQPQHF
TRBV7-9,TRBJ1-1,CASSVISRVDTEAFF
TRBV5-4,TRBJ2-5,CASSSRVGVQETQYF
TRBV3-1,TRBJ1-1,CASSPFGRFGKNTEAFF
TRBV7-2,TRBJ2-2,CASSPGRTGELFF
TRBV3-1,TRBJ1-1,CASSQRGHLEAFF
TRBV11-2,TRBJ2-1,CASLEAGNEQFF
TRBV5-1,TRBJ2-1,CASSTVDEQFF
TRBV5-1,TRBJ1-2,CASSLDGTQGSGYTF
TRBV12-3/TRBV12-4,TRBJ2-3,CASIPWGASTDTQYF
TRBV7-2,TRBJ1-6,CASSFTGWNSPLHF
TRBV11-2,TRBJ2-1,CASSEVSSAGGVVDEQFF
TRBV7-2,TRBJ1-4,CASSNSATNEKLFF
TRBV15,TRBJ2-1,CATSISGSGNEQFF
TRBV19,TRBJ2-5,CASSRQGGIETQYF
TRBV12-3/TRBV12-4,TRBJ2-3,CASRPPGGRGLFTDTQYF
TRBV4-3,TRBJ2-5,CASSREGGQETQYF
TRBV5-1,TRBJ2-3,CASAKGQRTDTQYF
TRBV7-9,TRBJ2-5,CASSSGETQYF
TRBV27,TRBJ1-1,CASSFTSDVMNTEAFF
TRBV4-1,TRBJ2-7,CASSQDWGPSYEQYF
TRBV4-1,TRBJ2-1,CASSQAAGVRSSYNEQFF
TRBV7-9,TRBJ2-3,CASSLTLDRVVTDTQYF
TRBV5-1,TRBJ2-1,CASSLAGTPQFF
TRBV2,TRBJ2-5,CAVSYVQETQYF
TRBV12-2,TRBJ2-7,CASRLVRPETSGTYEQYF
TRBV19,TRBJ1-1,CASSTNSLNTEAFF
TRBV25-1,TRBJ2-2,CASSVGGRLNTGELFF
TRBV18,TRBJ2-7,CASSPGRAQQYF